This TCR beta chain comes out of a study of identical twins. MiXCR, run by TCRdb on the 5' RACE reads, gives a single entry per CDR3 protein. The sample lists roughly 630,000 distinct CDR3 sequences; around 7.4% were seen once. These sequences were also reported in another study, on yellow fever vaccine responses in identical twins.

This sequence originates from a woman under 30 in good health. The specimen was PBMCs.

Here the CDR3 DNA reads TGTGCCAGCAGCTCGGCAGGAGCCTACGAGCAGTACTTC. The encoded protein is CASSSAGAYEQYF. This rearrangement joins TRBV7-9 to TRBJ2-7; D remains unclear. CDR3 length equals 13 residues. Germline CDR1 is SEHNR and CDR2 is FQNEAQ (reference sequence). V gave up 4 bases and J gave up 2 bases, with 9 bases separating them.